This T cell receptor (beta chain) was identified during a study of shared clonotypes between healthy human individuals. Findings and caveats of the study: Non-shared clonotypes displayed generation probabilities falling below those of clonotypes present in all four donors.

Naive CD8 cells lacked CD45RO, underwent positive selection for CCR7 and left out terminally differentiated effector memory CD45RA+ cells. The trim removed 3 bases at V and 2 bases at J, leaving 10 bases unmatched. CDR1 SGDLS and CDR2 YYNGEE come from the germline V gene. There are 16 residues in the CDR3. For this clone: What it recognizes is unknown.

Only in-frame clones appear in the TCRdb table, and some are missing; sequencing was by immunoSEQ multiplex PCR. The sample yields some 2.1 million clones, just over 90% seen once. Specimen: naive CD8+ T cells from PBMCs. V and J are TRBV9 and TRBJ2-7; 8 bases align to TRBD1. This TCR was sampled from a man in his late teens or twenties in good health. Some clones in this sample may be carry-over from other donors' samples. This CDR3 is CASSGRQGPSPYEQYF. The CDR3 DNA reads as TGTGCCAGCAGCGGACGACAGGGGCCCTCCCCCTACGAGCAGTACTTC. The complete variable domain, with remaining parts taken from reference TRBV9 and TRBJ2-7, reads DSGVTQTPKHLITATGQRVTLRCSPRSGDLSVYWYQQSLDQGLQFLIQYYNGEERAKGNILERFSAQQFPDLHSELNLSSLELGDSALYFCASSGRQGPSPYEQYFGPGTRLTVT.